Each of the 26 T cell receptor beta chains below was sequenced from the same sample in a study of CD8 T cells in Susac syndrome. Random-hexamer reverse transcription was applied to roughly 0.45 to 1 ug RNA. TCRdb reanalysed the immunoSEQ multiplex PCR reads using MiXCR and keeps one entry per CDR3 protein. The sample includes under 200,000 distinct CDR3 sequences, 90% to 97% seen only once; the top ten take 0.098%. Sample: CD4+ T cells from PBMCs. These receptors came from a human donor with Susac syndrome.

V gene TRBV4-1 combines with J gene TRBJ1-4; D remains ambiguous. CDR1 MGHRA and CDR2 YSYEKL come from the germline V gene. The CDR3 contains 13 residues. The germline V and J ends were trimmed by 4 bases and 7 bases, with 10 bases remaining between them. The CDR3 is CASSPPTVEKLFF. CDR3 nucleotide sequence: TGCGCCAGCAGCCCACCGACGGTTGAAAAACTGTTTTTT.

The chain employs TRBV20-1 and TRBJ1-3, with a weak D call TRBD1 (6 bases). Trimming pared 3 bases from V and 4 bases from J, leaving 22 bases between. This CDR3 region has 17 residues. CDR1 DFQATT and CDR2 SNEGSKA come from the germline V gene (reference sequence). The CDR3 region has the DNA TGCAGTGCTAGTAGGGGGGGCCGCTCAACCACGGGAAACACCATATATTTT. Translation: CSASRGGRSTTGNTIYF.

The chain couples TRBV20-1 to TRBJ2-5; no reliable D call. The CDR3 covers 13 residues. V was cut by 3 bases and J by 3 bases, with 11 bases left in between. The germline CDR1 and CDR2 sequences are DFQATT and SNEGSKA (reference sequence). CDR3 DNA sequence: TGCAGTGCTAGTCACCACGGTGAAGAGACCCAGTACTTC. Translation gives CSASHHGEETQYF.

CDR3 residues: CASRFTGNGNTIYF. As DNA, the CDR3 is TGTGCCAGCAGATTCACAGGGAACGGAAACACCATATATTTT. The chain couples TRBV6-5 to TRBJ1-3, with a weak D call TRBD1 (6 bases). The CDR3 totals 14 residues. Germline CDR1 reads MNHEY; CDR2 reads SVGAGI. Between the trimmed V and J ends, which lost 6 bases and 4 bases, there was a span of 13 bases.

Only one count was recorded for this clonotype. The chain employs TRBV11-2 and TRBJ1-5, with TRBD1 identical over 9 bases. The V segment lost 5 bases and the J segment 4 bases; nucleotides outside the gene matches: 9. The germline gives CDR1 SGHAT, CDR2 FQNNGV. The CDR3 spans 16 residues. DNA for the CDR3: TGTGCCAGCAGCCCCGGGGACAGGGTTACTAATCAGCCCCAGCATTTT. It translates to CASSPGDRVTNQPQHF.

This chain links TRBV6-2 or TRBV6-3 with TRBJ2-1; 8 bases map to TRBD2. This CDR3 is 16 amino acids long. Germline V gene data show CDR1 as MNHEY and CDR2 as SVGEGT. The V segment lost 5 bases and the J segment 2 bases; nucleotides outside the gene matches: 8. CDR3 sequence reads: CASSPKAGATYNEQFF. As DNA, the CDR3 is TGTGCCAGCAGTCCCAAAGCGGGGGCAACCTACAATGAGCAGTTCTTC.

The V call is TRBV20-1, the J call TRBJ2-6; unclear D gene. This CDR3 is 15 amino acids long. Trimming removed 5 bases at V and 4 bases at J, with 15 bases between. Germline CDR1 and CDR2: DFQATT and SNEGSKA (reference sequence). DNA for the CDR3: TGCAGTGCTCCTGACCTTCGGGTCGGGGCCAACGTCCTGACTTTC. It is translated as CSAPDLRVGANVLTF.

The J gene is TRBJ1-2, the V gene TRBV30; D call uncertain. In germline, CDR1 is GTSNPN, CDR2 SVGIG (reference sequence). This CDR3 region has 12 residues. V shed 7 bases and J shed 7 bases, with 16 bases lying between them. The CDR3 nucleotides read TGTGCCTTTGCGGGGATCCGGTCTGGCTACACCTTC. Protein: CAFAGIRSGYTF.

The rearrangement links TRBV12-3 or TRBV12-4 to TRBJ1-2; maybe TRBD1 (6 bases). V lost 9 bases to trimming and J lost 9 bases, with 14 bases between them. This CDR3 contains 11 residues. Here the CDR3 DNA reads TGTGCCAGTCAGGGGAGTATGAGCTACACCTTC. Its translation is CASQGSMSYTF.

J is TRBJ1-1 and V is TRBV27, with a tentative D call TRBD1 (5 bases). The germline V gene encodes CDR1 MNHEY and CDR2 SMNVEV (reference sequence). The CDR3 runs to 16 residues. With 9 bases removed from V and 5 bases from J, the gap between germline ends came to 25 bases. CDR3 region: CASSLGAGPVGTEAFF. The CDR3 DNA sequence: TGTGCCAGTTCCTTAGGGGCAGGCCCGGTGGGGACTGAAGCTTTCTTT.

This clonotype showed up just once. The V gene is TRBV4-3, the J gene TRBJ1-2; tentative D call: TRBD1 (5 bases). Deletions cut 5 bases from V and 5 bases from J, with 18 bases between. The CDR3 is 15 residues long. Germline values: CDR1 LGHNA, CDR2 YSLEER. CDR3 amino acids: CASSGDGSRSYGYTF. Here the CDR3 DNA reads TGCGCCAGCAGCGGGGACGGATCACGTTCTTATGGCTACACCTTC.

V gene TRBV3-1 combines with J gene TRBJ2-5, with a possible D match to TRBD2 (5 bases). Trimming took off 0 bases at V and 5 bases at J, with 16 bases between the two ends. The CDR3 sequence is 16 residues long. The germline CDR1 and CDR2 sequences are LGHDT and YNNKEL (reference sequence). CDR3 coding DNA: TGTGCCAGCAGCCAAGATCGGGCGGGTCCCTCGGAGACCCAGTACTTC. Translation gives CASSQDRAGPSETQYF.

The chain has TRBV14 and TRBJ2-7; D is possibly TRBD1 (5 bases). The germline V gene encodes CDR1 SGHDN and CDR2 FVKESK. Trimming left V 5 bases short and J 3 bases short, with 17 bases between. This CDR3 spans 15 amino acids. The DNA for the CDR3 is TGTGCCAGCAGCGGATGGGGCCTGCCCTTCTACGAGCAGTACTTC. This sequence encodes CASSGWGLPFYEQYF.

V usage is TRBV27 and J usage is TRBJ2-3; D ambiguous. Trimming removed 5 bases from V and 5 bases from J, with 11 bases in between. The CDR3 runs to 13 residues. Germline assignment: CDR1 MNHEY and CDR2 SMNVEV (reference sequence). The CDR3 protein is CASSPSIGDTQYF. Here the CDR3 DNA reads TGTGCCAGCAGTCCATCAATAGGAGATACGCAGTATTTT.

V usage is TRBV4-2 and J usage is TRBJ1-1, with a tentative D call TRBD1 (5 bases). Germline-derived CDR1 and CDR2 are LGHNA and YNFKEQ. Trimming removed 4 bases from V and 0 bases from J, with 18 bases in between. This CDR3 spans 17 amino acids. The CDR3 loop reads CASSLAPTRGVNTEAFF. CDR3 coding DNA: TGTGCCAGCAGCCTCGCCCCCACAAGGGGAGTGAACACTGAAGCTTTCTTT.

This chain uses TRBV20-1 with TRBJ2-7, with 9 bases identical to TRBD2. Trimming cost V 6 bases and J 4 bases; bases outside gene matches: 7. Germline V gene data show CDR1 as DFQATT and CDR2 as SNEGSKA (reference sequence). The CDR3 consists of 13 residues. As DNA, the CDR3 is TGCAGTGCCTCTAGCGGGGAGAAATACGAGCAGTACTTC. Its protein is CSASSGEKYEQYF.

The CDR3 bases are TGCAGTGCTTGCCCGCCGGGACTAGCAAATTTTGGAGATACGCAGTATTTT. Protein: CSACPPGLANFGDTQYF. This chain uses TRBV20-1 with TRBJ2-3; 9 bases fit TRBD2. Trimming took 5 bases from V and 5 from J; bases not matched to a gene: 17. This CDR3 contains 17 residues. CDR1 and CDR2 (germline): DFQATT, SNEGSKA (reference sequence).

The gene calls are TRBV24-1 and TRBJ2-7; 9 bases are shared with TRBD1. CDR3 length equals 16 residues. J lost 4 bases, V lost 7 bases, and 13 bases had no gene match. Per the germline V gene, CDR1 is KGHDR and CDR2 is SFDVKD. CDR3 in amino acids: CATSLRDRDGWYEQYF. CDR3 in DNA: TGTGCCACCAGCCTTAGGGACAGGGACGGTTGGTACGAGCAGTACTTC.

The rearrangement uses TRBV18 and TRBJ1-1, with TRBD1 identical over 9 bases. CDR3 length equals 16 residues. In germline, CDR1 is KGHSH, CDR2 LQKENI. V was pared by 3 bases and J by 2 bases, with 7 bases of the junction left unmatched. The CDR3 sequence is CASSPRTGEVNTEAFF. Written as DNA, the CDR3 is TGTGCCAGCTCACCTCGGACAGGGGAAGTAAACACTGAAGCTTTCTTT. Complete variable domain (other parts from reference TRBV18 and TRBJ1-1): NAGVMQNPRHLVRRRGQEARLRCSPMKGHSHVYWYRQLPEEGLKFMVYLQKENIIDESGMPKERFSAEFPKEGPSILRIQQVVRGDSAAYFCASSPRTGEVNTEAFFGQGTRLTVV.

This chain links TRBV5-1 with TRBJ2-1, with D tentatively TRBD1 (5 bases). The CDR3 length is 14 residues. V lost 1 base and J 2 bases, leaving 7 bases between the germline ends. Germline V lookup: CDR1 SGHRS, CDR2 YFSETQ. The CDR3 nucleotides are TGCGCCAGCAGCTTGACGACAGCCTACAATGAGCAGTTCTTC. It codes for CASSLTTAYNEQFF.

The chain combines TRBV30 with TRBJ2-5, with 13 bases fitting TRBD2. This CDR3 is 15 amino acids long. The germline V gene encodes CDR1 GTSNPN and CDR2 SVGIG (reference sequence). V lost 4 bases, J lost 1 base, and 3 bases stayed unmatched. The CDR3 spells CAWKTSGGPQETQYF. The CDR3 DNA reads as TGTGCCTGGAAGACTAGCGGGGGGCCCCAAGAGACCCAGTACTTC.

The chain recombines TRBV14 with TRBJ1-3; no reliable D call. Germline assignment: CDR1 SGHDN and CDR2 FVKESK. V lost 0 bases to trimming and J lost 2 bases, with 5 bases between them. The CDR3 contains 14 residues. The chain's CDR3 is CASSQDLAGNTIYF. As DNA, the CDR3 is TGTGCCAGCAGCCAAGATCTCGCTGGAAACACCATATATTTT. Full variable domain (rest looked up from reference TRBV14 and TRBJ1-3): EAGVTQFPSHSVIEKGQTVTLRCDPISGHDNLYWYRRVMGKEIKFLLHFVKESKQDESGMPNNRFLAERTGGTYSTLKVQPAELEDSGVYFCASSQDLAGNTIYFGEGSWLTVV.

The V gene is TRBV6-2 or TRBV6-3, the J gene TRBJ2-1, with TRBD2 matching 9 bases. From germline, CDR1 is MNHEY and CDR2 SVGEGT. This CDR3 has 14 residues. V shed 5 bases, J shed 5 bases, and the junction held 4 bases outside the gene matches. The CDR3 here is CASSIAGEDNEQFF. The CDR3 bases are TGTGCCAGCAGTATAGCGGGGGAAGACAATGAGCAGTTCTTC.

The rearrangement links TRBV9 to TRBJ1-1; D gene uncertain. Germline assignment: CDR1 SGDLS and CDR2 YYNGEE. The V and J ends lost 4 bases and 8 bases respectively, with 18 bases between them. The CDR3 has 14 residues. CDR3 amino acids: CASSSLSEGSEAFF. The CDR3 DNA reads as TGTGCCAGCAGCTCCCTAAGTGAGGGCTCCGAAGCTTTCTTT.

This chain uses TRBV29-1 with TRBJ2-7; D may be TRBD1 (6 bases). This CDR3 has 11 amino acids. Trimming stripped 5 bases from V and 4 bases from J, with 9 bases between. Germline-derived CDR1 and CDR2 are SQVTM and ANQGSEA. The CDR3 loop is CSVWDIYEQYF. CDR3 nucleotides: TGCAGCGTTTGGGACATTTACGAGCAGTACTTC.

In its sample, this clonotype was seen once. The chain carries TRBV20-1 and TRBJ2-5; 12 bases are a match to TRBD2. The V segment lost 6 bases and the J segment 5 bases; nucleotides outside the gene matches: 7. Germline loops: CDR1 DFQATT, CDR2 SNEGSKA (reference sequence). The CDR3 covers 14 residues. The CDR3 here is CSAPQLAGGETQYF. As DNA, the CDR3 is TGCAGTGCCCCGCAACTAGCGGGGGGTGAGACCCAGTACTTC.